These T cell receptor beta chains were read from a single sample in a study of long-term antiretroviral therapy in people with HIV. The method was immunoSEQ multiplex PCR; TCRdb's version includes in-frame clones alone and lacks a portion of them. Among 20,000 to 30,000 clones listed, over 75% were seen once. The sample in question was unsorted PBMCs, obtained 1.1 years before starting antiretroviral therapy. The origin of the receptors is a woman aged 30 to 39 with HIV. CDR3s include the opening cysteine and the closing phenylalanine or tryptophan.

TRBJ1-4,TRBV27,CASSGQGAVEKLFF
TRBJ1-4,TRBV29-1,CSVKTGGGTNEKLFF
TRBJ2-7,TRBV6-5,CASSYSKGGRSYEQYF
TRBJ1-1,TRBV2,CASRGTPNTEAFF
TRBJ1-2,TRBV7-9,CASSSYGELWGYTF
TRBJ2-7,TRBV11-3,CASSFAPNYEQYF
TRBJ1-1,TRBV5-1,CASSLTGMNTEAFF
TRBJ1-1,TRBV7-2,CASSPRGPMNTEAFF
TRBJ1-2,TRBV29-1,CSGVSNYGYTF
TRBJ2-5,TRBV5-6,CASSFYGERETQYF
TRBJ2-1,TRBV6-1,CASSEAGGGHNEQFF
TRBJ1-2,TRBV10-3,CATLTGGPQTGYTF
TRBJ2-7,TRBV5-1,CASSSTRSSYEQYF
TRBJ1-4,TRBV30,CAWSLEWNEKLFF